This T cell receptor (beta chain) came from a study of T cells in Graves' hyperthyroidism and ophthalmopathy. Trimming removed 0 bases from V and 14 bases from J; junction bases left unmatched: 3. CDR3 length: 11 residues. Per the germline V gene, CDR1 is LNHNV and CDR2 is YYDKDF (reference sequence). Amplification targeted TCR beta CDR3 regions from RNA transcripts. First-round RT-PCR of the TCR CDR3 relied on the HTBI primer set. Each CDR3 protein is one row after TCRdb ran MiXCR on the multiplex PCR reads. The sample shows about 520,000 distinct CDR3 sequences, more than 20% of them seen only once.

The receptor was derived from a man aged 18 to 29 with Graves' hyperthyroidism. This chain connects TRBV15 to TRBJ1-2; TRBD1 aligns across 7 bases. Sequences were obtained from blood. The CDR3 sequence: CATSRDQGVTF. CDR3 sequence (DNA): TGTGCCACCAGCAGAGATCAGGGGGTTACCTTC.